This TCR beta chain was obtained from a study of cytomegalovirus exposure and HLA in healthy donors (dated by TCRdb to between 2016 and 2019). Regarding the research as a whole: According to an earlier analysis of around 600 of the donors, 150 million to 200 million T cells yielded 117 million unique TCR beta sequences and 276 Gb of sequence data. To study patterns of TCR occurrence, a later analysis re-analyzed previously published TCR beta repertoires from hundreds of donors and added high-resolution HLA genotyping. Using immunosequencing, the study profiled T cell repertoires from around 680 subjects and related those repertoires to cytomegalovirus serostatus. Across under 500 genotyped donors of the cohort, an average of approximately 220,000 unique TCR beta nucleotide sequences per donor were sequenced, and roughly 20% of those sequences were non-productive. All discovery cohort repertoires had been generated using a single sequencing platform. Among the roughly 400 genotyped donors, about 85% belonged to the genetic ancestry cluster associated with self-reported Caucasian donors. Alongside the repertoire data, information on donor age, sex, ethnicity and CMV serostatus was compiled. High-throughput TCR immunosequencing, statistical association of individual TCRs with disease status, and machine learning were combined to predict cytomegalovirus infection status. The number of typed donors differed by locus: roughly 620-640 for A, B, C, DRB1 and DQB1; 522 for DQA1; roughly 600 for DPA1; and approximately 450 for DPB1. Class I and class II HLA loci were covered by the typing at four-digit resolution. Along with the approximately 670-subject first cohort, a separate validation cohort of roughly 110 different subjects was used. A later genetic analysis took genome-wide SNP genotypes for about 60% of the roughly 670 donors and used that subset as a discovery cohort. Rather than using new phenotypic data, the later analysis identified candidate immune exposures from TCR beta sequences and from how often those sequences occurred across donors. Because of strong linkage in the cohort, five DR-DQ haplotypes were treated as single units for association and clustering. The study aimed to test whether cataloging public T cell receptors could reveal signatures of past pathogen exposure. An earlier analysis of around 580 of the donors used high-throughput TCR beta sequencing to judge whether each TCR beta V gene segment behaved as functional or pseudogenic. An early release that covered more than 550 HLA-typed donors contained approximately 300 gigabases of sequencing data and 80 million or so unique TCR sequences.

Overall results and qualifications from the work: A further reported finding was that TCR beta sequences accurately predicted the HLA-A and HLA-B alleles for most subjects in the first cohort. HLA typing was unavailable for some donors at each locus, so association tests used only the typed subset. In both the original and validation cohorts, the classifier was reported to diagnose cytomegalovirus status with high specificity and sensitivity. V-gene and J-gene trimming of TCR beta chains was associated with a missense DCLRE1C variant in a later genetic analysis, and the association was replicated in an independent cohort. Assigning TCR associations to individual alleles was difficult when HLA alleles, especially DR and DQ, strongly co-occurred. In the study, 150 to 200 TCR beta chains were listed as associated with cytomegalovirus. A later analysis reported that several top co-occurrence clusters appeared linked to parvovirus B19, influenza, CMV and Epstein-Barr virus. In a later analysis, the rate of TCR association differed among HLA loci, with DRB1 alleles having the most associated TCRs and HLA-C alleles having the fewest. An earlier analysis of around 500 of the donors showed that most TCR beta V segments appeared in productive rearrangements either about 87% or about 30% of the time, which broadly matched IMGT annotations. Only TCR beta chains were sequenced in this cohort, and the absence of alpha or paired-chain data limited detectable features. Because the 87-base-pair reads could not distinguish some IMGT-functional V segments, including TRBV6-2 and TRBV6-3, those segments were excluded. Correlated functional status among segregating V segments might reflect linkage disequilibrium, but an unknown experimental factor could not be ruled out. Because counts were too low, seventeen rarely observed V segments, including chromosome 9 orphons, were excluded from the earlier analysis of around 590 of the donors. Compared with equally common non-associated chains, HLA-associated TCR beta chains in a later analysis were more clonally expanded and had lower generation probabilities. While some public TCRs were present in many individuals, most TCR sequences turned up only very rarely across donors. Immune exposure information for the cohort was limited to CMV serostatus. Compared with the approximately 600-donor mean, donors in an Asian-associated ancestry cluster had fewer N-insertions in productive TCRs, according to a later genetic analysis. According to the authors, the approach could potentially be generalized to other disease states and immunological phenotypes. A later analysis associated about 16,000 TCR beta sequences with specific HLA alleles at a false discovery rate of 0.05. In vitro tests confirmed that a few of the cytomegalovirus-associated TCR beta chains recognize cytomegalovirus antigens. In a later analysis, most CMV-associated TCR beta chains were found to appear HLA-restricted, with HLA associations seemingly driven largely by CMV exposure. Presence/absence analyses assumed roughly uniform sequencing depth across donors, an assumption that may not hold. A cluster of highly shared sequence variants was judged likely to be a technical artifact of the sequencing pipeline.

The V and J ends are trimmed by 4 bases and 0 bases, leaving 9 bases between them. Looking up the germline V gene yields CDR1 KGHSH and CDR2 LQKENI. Its CDR3 holds 14 amino acids, cysteine through phenylalanine. The CDR3 DNA has 42 bases and is translated from base 1. Regarding this clone: Its antigen specificity is not known. No base quality values were provided; no much bigger clone lies one nucleotide off.

The cohort was made up of 650 to 700 healthy bone marrow donors. At the time of sampling, all cohort members were nominally healthy, though unrecorded immune exposures were likely present. The donor was CMV seropositive and belonged to the group of around 300 seropositive cohort members. Every donor gave a peripheral blood sample, and the peripheral blood mononuclear cells from that sample were used for TCR beta sequencing. The Qiagen DNeasy Blood Extraction Kit was used to extract genomic DNA from the blood cell samples. Receptor amplification or capture employed the immunoSEQ multiplex PCR assay. For the multiplex PCR, a mixture combining 60 forward primers for TCR Vbeta segments and 13 reverse primers for TCR Jbeta segments was used. A multiplex PCR assay on genomic DNA amplified the CDR3 region of rearranged TCR beta genes. Amplified TCR beta libraries were sequenced as 87-base-pair reads on the Illumina HiSeq System. The original methods were these. Across the 700 or so repertoires, a later analysis counted tens of millions of unique TCR beta chains, roughly 11 million of which were shared by at least two donors. A nearest-neighbor algorithm error-corrected the raw reads and collapsed the reads into unique sequences, merging closely related sequences to remove PCR and sequencing errors. To assign V, D and J gene segments, CDR3 sequences were aligned to IMGT reference sequences. For a sequence to be retained, a match of at least six nucleotides was required to both a V gene segment and a J gene segment. A rearrangement was called productive if the CDR3 had no stop codons and remained in frame with V and J, and every other rearrangement was called non-productive. Following IMGT convention, CDR3 was defined as the stretch from the second conserved V-encoded cysteine to the conserved J-encoded phenylalanine. In an earlier analysis of some 550 of the donors, sequences lacking an unambiguous match to a single V gene segment were excluded. An earlier analysis of about 590 of the donors classified V segments as functional when productive rearrangements were above 56.7% and as segregating when the standard deviation between donors was above 5%. A statistical classification framework was built for diagnosing cytomegalovirus status from the catalog of TCR beta chain sequences. V and J gene assignment, in a later analysis, came from comparing TCR nucleotide sequences with IMGT/GENE-DB human TR gene sequences. A later analysis assigned CDR3 sequences and most-parsimonious VDJ recombination scenarios with the TCRdist pipeline. In a later analysis, each TCR beta chain was defined by its CDR3 amino acid sequence together with its V-gene family, and reads lacking a unique V-gene family were excluded. As a way to deal with suspected cross-contamination and a sequencing artifact, a later analysis dropped 592 nucleotide sequences that were highly shared and had low generation probability. In a later analysis, a clonal expansion index for each public chain was calculated from normalized within-repertoire ranks of inferred template counts. In a later analysis, generation probabilities were computed using a VDJ recombination model fitted to out-of-frame rearrangements, and the results were checked against IGoR. In a later analysis, TCR-TCR, TCR-HLA and TCR-CMV co-occurrence was scored with hypergeometric tests, and a repertoire-size bias correction was applied to TCR pairs. In a later analysis, false discovery rates were estimated by permuting HLA or CMV assignments 20 times. In a later analysis, co-occurring TCRs were grouped with DBSCAN, and TCRdist sequence similarity was added when clustering was performed within HLA-allele-positive subsets. Repertoires with fewer than 30,000 or more than 120,000 public chains were left out of co-occurrence clustering, as were five repertoires with anomalous nucleotide sharing. Sourced from immuneACCESS, this table was stored by TCRdb with only in-frame sequences that have V and J called. A share of the clones is absent; for the studies checked, an unresolved V gene accounts for under half, and the remainder has no known explanation. Clone size and the V and J calls come from that table; the DNA yielded D and trimming. The sample includes 150,000 to 200,000 clones, with more than 70% observed a single time. The top ten clonotypes cover about 1.4% of the sample.

Recombination joined TRBV18 with TRBJ1-1; TRBD1 could be the D gene, as 6 bases match. This sequence originates from a girl aged 5-17 years in good health and CMV-seropositive. Sample: PBMCs. The sequence in DNA is TGTGCCAGCTCACAACAGGGATTGAACACTGAAGCTTTCTTT. The encoded protein is CASSQQGLNTEAFF. Here the CDR3 is joined to the reference TRBV18 and TRBJ1-1 genes, and the full variable domain is: NAGVMQNPRHLVRRRGQEARLRCSPMKGHSHVYWYRQLPEEGLKFMVYLQKENIIDESGMPKERFSAEFPKEGPSILRIQQVVRGDSAAYFCASSQQGLNTEAFFGQGTRLTVV.